The TCR beta chain described here comes from a study of shared clonotypes between healthy human individuals. With 5 bases clipped from V and 0 bases from J, the junction kept 8 bases outside the gene matches. There are 17 residues in the CDR3. CDR1 is SGHRS and CDR2 is YFSETQ in the germline V gene. TCRdb's copy holds only in-frame clones and misses some; the assay was immunoSEQ multiplex PCR. The table shows approximately 940,000 clones, with approximately 80% occurring only once. This TCR was recovered from a man between 18 and 35 years old in good health. The rearrangement uses TRBV5-1 and TRBJ2-6; TRBD1 matches at 7 bases. Specimen: memory CD4+ T cells sorted from blood. As to subset: CD45RA-negative fraction. In DNA form, the CDR3 reads TGCGCCAGCAGTCCGACCTCAGGGGGCTCTGGGGCCAACGTCCTGACTTTC. Protein: CASSPTSGGSGANVLTF.